Presented here are 22 T cell receptor beta chains from one specimen sequenced in a study of PD-1 blockade in classical Hodgkin lymphoma. Patients all relapsed after autologous stem cell transplantation, and there was variation in brentuximab vedotin exposure. Purified CD4+ T cells were obtained from thawed PBMCs through magnetic negative selection. Profiling relied on immunoSEQ multiplex PCR, and the TCRdb table lists in-frame clones only, not all of them. The table includes around 31,000 clones, roughly 87% detected once. The sample was CD4+ T cells from blood, taken at baseline. Receptors were obtained from a human donor with classical Hodgkin lymphoma.

The CDR3 DNA reads as TGTGCCAGCTCCCCGGGACAGGGAATAGGTCAGCCCCAGCATTTT. It translates to CASSPGQGIGQPQHF. V and J are TRBV18 and TRBJ1-5, with 9 bases fitting TRBD1. The CDR3 runs 15 residues. Germline V lookup: CDR1 KGHSH, CDR2 LQKENI. V shed 6 bases, J shed 6 bases, and the junction held 9 bases outside the gene matches.

The rearrangement links TRBV5-1 to TRBJ2-7; 7 nucleotides line up with TRBD1. CDR3 length: 15 amino acids. J gave up 4 bases and V 0 bases, and 7 bases lay outside the gene matches. The germline gives CDR1 SGHRS, CDR2 YFSETQ. This CDR3 is CASSLEGTEAYEQYF. CDR3 DNA sequence: TGCGCCAGCAGCTTGGAGGGGACAGAAGCTTACGAGCAGTACTTC.

The chain has TRBV2 and TRBJ2-7; 8 bases are shared with TRBD1. The germline CDR1 and CDR2 sequences are SNHLY and FYNNEI. The J segment lost 6 bases and the V segment lost 6 bases, leaving 7 bases of the junction unmatched. The CDR3 length is 13 residues. CDR3: CASRPTGGGEQYF. The CDR3 DNA is TGTGCCAGCAGACCTACAGGGGGAGGCGAGCAGTACTTC.

The rearrangement joins TRBV19 to TRBJ1-1; D gene ambiguous. The CDR3 spans 13 residues. V dropped 4 bases and J dropped 2 bases, with 8 bases sitting between them. The germline V gene encodes CDR1 LNHDA and CDR2 SQIVND (reference sequence). The CDR3: CASSTQYNTEAFF. CDR3 sequence (DNA): TGTGCCAGTAGTACCCAGTATAACACTGAAGCTTTCTTT.

In this sample, this clone turned up once. V gene TRBV14 combines with J gene TRBJ1-1; unclear D gene. Between the trimmed V and J ends, which lost 4 bases and 0 bases, there was a span of 9 bases. The CDR3 has 14 residues. The germline CDR1 and CDR2 sequences are SGHDN and FVKESK. This CDR3 is CASSPPGMNTEAFF. DNA of the CDR3: TGTGCCAGCAGCCCGCCCGGAATGAACACTGAAGCTTTCTTT.

The chain employs TRBV9 and TRBJ2-2; D is undetermined. The germline V gene has CDR1 SGDLS and CDR2 YYNGEE. Trimming removed 1 base from V and 3 bases from J, with 7 bases in between. The CDR3 length is 14 residues. CDR3 protein: CASSVYTHTGELFF. The CDR3 nucleotides are TGTGCCAGCAGCGTATACACCCACACCGGGGAGCTGTTTTTT.

The J gene is TRBJ2-7, the V gene TRBV4-2; 12 nucleotides match TRBD2. J lost 3 bases, V lost 0 bases, and 6 bases had no gene match. The length of the CDR3 is 17 residues. Germline loops: CDR1 LGHNA, CDR2 YNFKEQ. CDR3 region: CASSQDGGLAGNYEQYF. The CDR3 region has the DNA TGTGCCAGCAGCCAAGATGGTGGACTAGCGGGAAACTACGAGCAGTACTTC.

The chain recombines TRBV11-2 with TRBJ1-4, with 8 bases that match TRBD1. CDR1 is SGHAT and CDR2 is FQNNGV in the germline V gene. The CDR3 length is 14 residues. Trimming took 5 bases from V and 8 from J; bases not matched to a gene: 7. CDR3 DNA sequence: TGTGCCAGCAGCCCGGGTGGGACAGGCGAAAAACTGTTTTTT. The encoded protein is CASSPGGTGEKLFF.

This rearrangement joins TRBV30 to TRBJ2-7, with TRBD2 as a possible D gene (5 bases). CDR1 and CDR2 (germline): GTSNPN, SVGIG (reference sequence). The CDR3 is 14 residues long. V was shortened by 0 bases and J by 0 bases, with 9 bases between the two germline ends. DNA for the CDR3: TGTGCCTGGAGTGTACGTGGGAGCTCCTACGAGCAGTACTTC. The encoded protein is CAWSVRGSSYEQYF.

J is TRBJ2-6 and V is TRBV5-1; 8 nucleotides match TRBD1. CDR3 length equals 15 residues. Germline V gene lookup returns CDR1 SGHRS and CDR2 YFSETQ. Trimming at V came to 7 bases and at J to 2 bases, leaving 5 bases not matched to a gene. The CDR3 protein is CASLQGGAGANVLTF. CDR3 DNA sequence: TGCGCCAGCTTACAGGGGGGCGCTGGGGCCAACGTCCTGACTTTC.

This clone has more than one count but fewer than ten. This sequence joins TRBV11-3 and TRBJ2-3; D not resolved. V lost 0 bases, J lost 6 bases, and 4 bases lay in between. Per germline, CDR1 SGHNT and CDR2 YENEEA. The CDR3 runs to 12 residues. The CDR3 loop reads CASSLDKDTQYF. The CDR3 DNA reads TGTGCCAGCAGCTTAGATAAGGATACGCAGTATTTT.

The V and J genes are TRBV18 and TRBJ1-2; D unclear. CDR1 and CDR2 from the germline V gene are KGHSH and LQKENI. This CDR3 has 11 residues. V lost 2 bases, J lost 6 bases, and 4 bases lay in between. CDR3 nucleotides: TGTGCCAGCTCACCAGAGAATGGCTACACCTTC. It translates to CASSPENGYTF.

The chain couples TRBV6-6 to TRBJ2-7; no reliable D call. CDR1 and CDR2 from the germline V gene are MNHNY and SVGAGI (reference sequence). The CDR3 sequence is 14 residues long. Between the trimmed V and J ends, which lost 2 bases and 5 bases, there was a span of 13 bases. This CDR3 is CASSYGQRVNEQYF. Written as DNA, the CDR3 is TGTGCCAGCAGTTACGGGCAAAGAGTCAACGAGCAGTACTTC.

This clone was recorded once. The chain has TRBV10-2 and TRBJ1-1, with D tentatively TRBD1 (6 bases). This CDR3 region has 16 residues. The ends were cut back, 4 bases at V and 3 bases at J, with 18 bases in the middle. The germline CDR1 and CDR2 sequences are WSHSY and SAAADI. CDR3: CASSGPQGGVDTEAFF. The CDR3 bases are TGCGCCAGCAGTGGTCCACAGGGTGGGGTCGACACTGAAGCTTTCTTT.

CDR3 in DNA: TGCGCCAGCAGCTTGGGCACTAGCGGGTCCAGCTCCTACAATGAGCAGTTCTTC. It yields the protein CASSLGTSGSSSYNEQFF. This rearrangement joins TRBV5-1 to TRBJ2-1, with TRBD2 identical over 9 bases. V was clipped by 0 bases and J by 0 bases; unmatched bases: 7. The V gene's germline CDR1 is SGHRS and CDR2 YFSETQ. The CDR3 extends over 18 amino acids.

The chain recombines TRBV10-3 with TRBJ2-5; D call uncertain. V shed 3 bases and J shed 5 bases, with 13 bases lying between them. Germline V gene data show CDR1 as ENHRY and CDR2 as SYGVKD. The CDR3 loop spans 14 amino acids. The CDR3 DNA reads as TGTGCCATCAGTGATACGGTAAATGAGGAGACCCAGTACTTC. Encoded protein: CAISDTVNEETQYF.

The chain recombines TRBV14 with TRBJ2-2, with TRBD2 matching over 12 bases. Germline CDR1 is SGHDN and CDR2 is FVKESK. CDR3 length: 16 residues. Trimming took 1 base from V and 7 from J; bases not matched to a gene: 4. CDR3 sequence (DNA): TGTGCCAGCAGCCAAGCGCCTAGCGGGAGGGTCGGGGAGCTGTTTTTT. Translation: CASSQAPSGRVGELFF.

The chain uses TRBV5-1 and TRBJ2-1; 8 bases match TRBD2. CDR3 length: 15 amino acids. Germline values: CDR1 SGHRS, CDR2 YFSETQ. V trimming: 4 bases; J trimming: 0 bases; junction bases outside the gene matches: 3. CDR3 sequence: CASSPSGGSYNEQFF. DNA for the CDR3: TGCGCCAGCAGCCCCAGCGGGGGCTCCTACAATGAGCAGTTCTTC.

The chain uses TRBV11-2 and TRBJ1-3; no reliable D call. This CDR3 is built from 14 residues. With 0 bases removed from V and 2 bases from J, the gap between germline ends came to 5 bases. The germline CDR1 and CDR2 sequences are SGHAT and FQNNGV. CDR3: CASSLDRPGNTIYF. In DNA form, the CDR3 reads TGTGCCAGCAGCTTAGATCGTCCTGGAAACACCATATATTTT.

CDR3 region: CASSGPGQGREQYF. The CDR3 DNA sequence: TGTGCCAGCAGCGGACCGGGACAGGGTCGCGAGCAGTACTTC. This chain links TRBV5-6 with TRBJ2-7; 9 bases map to TRBD1. V lost 4 bases to trimming and J lost 6 bases; unmatched junction nucleotides: 8. CDR1 SGHDT and CDR2 YYEEEE come from the germline V gene. CDR3 length: 14 amino acids.

V usage is TRBV5-4 and J usage is TRBJ2-1, with D possibly matching TRBD2 (5 bases). This CDR3 has 16 amino acids. Per germline, CDR1 SGHNT and CDR2 YYREEE (reference sequence). The V and J ends lost 4 bases and 0 bases respectively, with 14 bases between them. This CDR3 is CASSLLGAGSYNEQFF. DNA of the CDR3: TGTGCCAGCAGCCTTTTGGGCGCGGGCTCCTACAATGAGCAGTTCTTC. The full variable domain, completed using reference TRBV5-4 and TRBJ2-1, is ETGVTQSPTHLIKTRGQQVTLRCSSQSGHNTVSWYQQALGQGPQFIFQYYREEENGRGNFPPRFSGLQFPNYSSELNVNALELDDSALYLCASSLLGAGSYNEQFFGPGTRLTVL.

The J gene is TRBJ2-2, the V gene TRBV7-9, with D possibly TRBD1 on 6 matching bases. This CDR3 spans 14 amino acids. Trimming stripped 5 bases from V and 2 bases from J, with 9 bases between. Germline values: CDR1 SEHNR, CDR2 FQNEAQ (reference sequence). As DNA, the CDR3 is TGTGCCAGCAGCCCGGACAGTAACACCGGGGAGCTGTTTTTT. As protein: CASSPDSNTGELFF.